This T cell receptor (beta chain) was identified in a study of Graves' ophthalmopathy and Graves' hyperthyroidism. RNA transcripts provided the template for amplifying TCR beta CDR3 regions. First-round RT-PCR used HTBI primers; second-round multiplex PCR followed. TCRdb analysed the multiplex PCR reads with MiXCR anew, one entry per CDR3 protein. Seen here are 740,000 or so distinct CDR3 sequences, 40% observed once, and the top ten hold 40% to 45%. The J segment lost 3 bases and the V segment lost 5 bases, leaving 7 bases of the junction unmatched. There are 15 residues in the CDR3. Orbital computed tomography and thyroid ultrasound, along with TRAb, serum thyroxine and clinical symptoms, underpinned diagnosis.

J is TRBJ1-5 and V is TRBV12-3 or TRBV12-4, with 7 bases identical to TRBD1. The sequence came from an adult man with Graves' ophthalmopathy. The sample taken for sequencing was peripheral blood. In DNA, the CDR3 is TGTGCCAGCAGTCCTGGGACAGACCCCAATCAGCCCCAGCATTTT. Translation gives CASSPGTDPNQPQHF.